The text below deals with one T cell receptor beta chain. What it binds is unknown. This sample is part of a study of shared clonotypes between healthy human individuals. Overall study context: The study drew on a couple of women and a few men aged 18 to 49 as donors.

CDR3 length: 13 amino acids. Germline V gene data show CDR1 as SQVTM and CDR2 as ANQGSEA. V was clipped by 4 bases and J by 2 bases, with 12 bases between them. Study-wide results and limits: Against clonotypes common to all four donors, non-shared ones had lower generation probabilities.

The assay was immunoSEQ multiplex PCR, and TCRdb's table has in-frame clones only and misses some. The table lists some 2,100,000 clones, around 95% of them singletons. This clonotype originated in a young man in good health. The V gene is TRBV29-1, the J gene TRBJ2-7, with D perhaps matching TRBD2 (6 bases). Source material: naive CD4+ T cells sorted from blood. Specified subset: CD45RA+ positively selected. The CDR3 reads CSVAIGGAYEQYF. Here the CDR3 DNA reads TGCAGCGTTGCTATCGGCGGGGCCTACGAGCAGTACTTC.